This T cell receptor beta chain derives from a study of shared clonotypes between healthy human individuals (dated by TCRdb to 2020 to 2022). About the study as a whole: Two women and a few men aged 18 to 49 years were included in the cohort. To estimate repertoire size and how much clonotypes are shared between individuals, the study performed deep sequencing of blood TCR repertoires from roughly five healthy adults. Different laboratories and diverse techniques were used to prepare libraries and sequence TCR repertoires, to increase sequencing depth and limit assay-specific biases. Between about 0.94 and 8.9 billion PBMCs per donor were obtained by leukapheresis.

Donors were healthy HIV-negative adults with no recently reported acute infections or vaccinations. Only Caucasian adults living in Nashville, Tennessee, USA were represented among the donors. For unsorted samples, roughly 86 million PBMCs were counted and genomic DNA was extracted with the QIAamp DNA Blood Mini kit. Blood was obtained by leukapheresis, after which PBMCs were separated by Ficoll-Histopaque density gradient centrifugation and cryopreserved in liquid nitrogen vapor phase. Using the deep immunoSEQ assay, TCR CDR3 regions were amplified from genomic DNA by multiplex PCR. For each cell subset, the extracted genomic DNA was distributed evenly across all wells of several immunoSEQ 96-well plates, and each plate served as one replicate. For unsorted PBMC, approximately 310 ng genomic DNA, equal to 30,000 or so T cell genomes, was loaded into each replicate PCR. Unsorted PBMC genomic DNA was sequenced across ten immunoSEQ deep assay plates. The purified libraries were quantified using a Qubit 3.0 fluorometer, sized with a Bioanalyzer 2100, and then quantified again using the KAPA Library Quantification kit. Each immunoSEQ 96-well plate was sequenced on its own single-read 150-cycle Illumina NextSeq 550 flow cell. The paper's processing steps were these. Because the immunoSEQ output held only junctional sequences and lacked quality scores, the filtering could not match the filtering applied to full-length reads. To assign V/J genes and CDR3, sequences were annotated against IMGT germline references using PyIR, a Python wrapper for IgBLAST v1.9. Any read was removed if the V/J assignment was weak (E-value above 1e-6), the CDR3 was missing, or the read contained stop codons, out-of-frame junctions, or ambiguous translated residues. V3J clonotypes were defined as sequences sharing the same inferred V gene, J gene, and CDR3 amino acid sequence. The percentage overlap between two repertoires was calculated by dividing the number of shared unique clonotypes by the size of the smaller repertoire. Repertoire richness was assessed with RTK rarefaction, the Chao1 estimator, and Recon v2.1 estimates of unobserved clonotypes. What TCRdb holds here is the immuneACCESS table cut down to in-frame rearrangements. Part of the clones is not present; checked against another copy, under half of the missing clones reflect an unresolved V gene, and the others are unexplained. That table furnishes V, J and clone size, whereas the DNA furnished D and trimming. This sample has approximately 480,000 clones in its table, and 60% to 80% of those were observed once. The top ten constitute 12% of the sample.

Concerning this clone: Its antigen is still unknown. No much larger clonotype is one base removed from it; base qualities were not supplied.

What the authors observed across the whole study: The small number of donors limited the genetic and exposure-history diversity represented. Pairwise subsampling indicated that sequencing depth was expected to affect the degree of clonotype sharing among donors. Sampling was restricted to blood, and TCR repertoires in tissue are likely to differ from TCR repertoires in blood.

This sequence originates from a woman in her 40s in good health. Some clones in this sample may be carry-over from other donors' samples. The sequencing input was PBMCs.

This receptor carries the CDR3 CASSQGRSGTQYF. At the DNA level, the sequence is TGCGCCAGCAGCCAAGGTCGTTCAGGGACCCAGTACTTC. This chain joins TRBV4-3 to TRBJ2-5; confidence is insufficient to name the D gene. Trimming takes 1 base from V and 7 bases from J, and the germline ends sit 10 bases apart. The germline V gene supplies CDR1 LGHNA and CDR2 YSLEER. The CDR3 has 13 amino acids, counting the end cysteine and phenylalanine. Only CDR3 DNA is held: 39 bases, read in frame from base 1.